The clone carrying this T cell receptor beta chain was seen more than once but under ten times. As yet, its antigen is unknown. The entry originates in a study of graft-versus-host responses after intestinal transplantation. Study-wide context: Multivisceral, liver-intestinal, or isolated intestinal grafts went to recipients. Study-wide findings and caveats: GvH clones appeared in recipient marrow, some first in ileum or blood. Graft-donor T cell macrochimerism in patients accompanied high graft-versus-host to host-versus-graft clonal ratios in allografts.

The V gene's germline CDR1 is MNHEY and CDR2 SVGAGI. The V end was cut by 0 bases, the J end by 4 bases, with 13 bases between. The CDR3 has 15 residues. The method was immunoSEQ multiplex PCR; TCRdb's version includes in-frame clones alone and lacks a portion of them. The sample lists approximately 90,000 clones, 88% occurring once. Sequenced here: unstimulated CD4+ T cells sorted from spleen or lymph node cells, sampled before transplant. The V gene is TRBV6-5, the J gene TRBJ2-7; D perhaps matches TRBD2 (5 bases). The sequence derives from a human donor who was the organ donor for an intestinal transplant. The CDR3 DNA is TGTGCCAGCAGTTACTCGAGAGGGCTCGGGTACGAGCAGTACTTC. It specifies CASSYSRGLGYEQYF.